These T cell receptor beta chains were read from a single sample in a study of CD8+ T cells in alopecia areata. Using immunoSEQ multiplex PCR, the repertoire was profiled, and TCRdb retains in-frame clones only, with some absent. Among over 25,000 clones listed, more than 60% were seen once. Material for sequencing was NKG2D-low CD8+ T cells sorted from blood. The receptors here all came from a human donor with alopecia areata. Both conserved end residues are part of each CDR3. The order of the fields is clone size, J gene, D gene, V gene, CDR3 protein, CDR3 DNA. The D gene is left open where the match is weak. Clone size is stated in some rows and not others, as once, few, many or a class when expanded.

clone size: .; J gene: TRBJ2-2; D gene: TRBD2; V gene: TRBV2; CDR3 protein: CARSYQREGNSGELFF; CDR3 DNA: TGTGCCAGGTCCTACCAGCGGGAGGGGAATTCCGGGGAGCTGTTTTTT
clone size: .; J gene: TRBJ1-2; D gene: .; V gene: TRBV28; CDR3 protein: CATQGLNYGYTF; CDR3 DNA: TGTGCCACCCAGGGCCTCAACTATGGCTACACCTTC
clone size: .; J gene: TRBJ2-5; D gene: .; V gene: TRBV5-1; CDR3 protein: CASSLRGAPKETQYF; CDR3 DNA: TGCGCCAGCAGCTTGCGGGGGGCCCCGAAAGAGACCCAGTACTTC
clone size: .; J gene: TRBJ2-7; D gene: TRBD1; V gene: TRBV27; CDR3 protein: CASSSGQVYEQYF; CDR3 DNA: TGTGCCAGCAGTTCCGGACAGGTCTACGAGCAGTACTTC
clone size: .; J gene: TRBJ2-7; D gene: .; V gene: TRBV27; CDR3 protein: CASGKQVSYEQYF; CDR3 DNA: TGTGCCAGCGGAAAACAGGTCTCCTACGAGCAGTACTTC
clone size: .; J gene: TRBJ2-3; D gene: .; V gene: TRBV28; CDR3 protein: CASSLFLTDTQYF; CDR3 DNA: TGTGCCAGCAGTTTATTCCTCACAGATACGCAGTATTTT
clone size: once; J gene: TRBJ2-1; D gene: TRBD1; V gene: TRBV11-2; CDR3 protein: CASSFGQGAGEQFF; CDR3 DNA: TGTGCCAGCAGCTTCGGACAGGGGGCTGGTGAGCAGTTCTTC
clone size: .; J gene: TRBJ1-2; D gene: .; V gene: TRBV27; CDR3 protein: CASSLSGLNYGYTF; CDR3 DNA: TGTGCCAGCAGTTTATCCGGGCTTAACTATGGCTACACCTTC
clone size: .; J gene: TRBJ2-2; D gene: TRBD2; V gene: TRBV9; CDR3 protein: CASSPRREGSGEGELFF; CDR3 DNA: TGTGCCAGCAGCCCCCGCCGGGAGGGATCGGGGGAGGGGGAGCTGTTTTTT
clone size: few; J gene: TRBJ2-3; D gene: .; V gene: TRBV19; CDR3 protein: CASSMGQADTQYF; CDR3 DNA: TGTGCCAGTAGTATGGGGCAGGCAGATACGCAGTATTTT
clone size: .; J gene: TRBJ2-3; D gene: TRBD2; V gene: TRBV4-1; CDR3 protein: CASSQGLAGLTDTQYF; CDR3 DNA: TGCGCCAGCAGCCAAGGACTAGCGGGGCTCACAGATACGCAGTATTTT
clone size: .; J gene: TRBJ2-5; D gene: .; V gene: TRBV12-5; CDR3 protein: CASGLNLSPGETQYF; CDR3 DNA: TGTGCTAGTGGTTTGAATCTCTCCCCAGGGGAGACCCAGTACTTC
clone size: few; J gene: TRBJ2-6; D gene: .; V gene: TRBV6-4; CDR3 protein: CASSESSGANVLTF; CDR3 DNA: TGTGCCAGCAGTGAGTCATCGGGGGCCAACGTCCTGACTTTC
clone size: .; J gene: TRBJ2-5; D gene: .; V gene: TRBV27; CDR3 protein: CASSLYETQYF; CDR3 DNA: TGTGCCAGCAGTTTGTACGAGACCCAGTACTTC
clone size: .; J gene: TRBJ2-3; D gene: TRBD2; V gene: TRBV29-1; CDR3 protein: CSVPGTNTDTQYF; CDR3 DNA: TGCAGCGTTCCCGGGACTAACACAGATACGCAGTATTTT
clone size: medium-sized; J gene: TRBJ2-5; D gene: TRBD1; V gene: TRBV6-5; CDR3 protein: CASSYTLGQGRETQYF; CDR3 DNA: TGTGCCAGCAGTTACACTCTTGGACAGGGCAGGGAGACCCAGTACTTC
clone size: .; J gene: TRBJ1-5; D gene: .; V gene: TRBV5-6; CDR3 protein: CASSYGNQPQHF; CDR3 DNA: TGTGCCAGCAGCTACGGCAATCAGCCCCAGCATTTT
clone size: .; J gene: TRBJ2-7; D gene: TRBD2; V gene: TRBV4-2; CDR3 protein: CASSQDEAGGSYEQYF; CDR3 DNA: TGTGCCAGCAGCCAAGATGAAGCGGGAGGGTCCTACGAGCAGTACTTC
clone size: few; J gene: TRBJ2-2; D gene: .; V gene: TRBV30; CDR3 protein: CAWNLGARDTGELFF; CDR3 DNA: TGTGCCTGGAACTTGGGGGCCAGGGACACCGGGGAGCTGTTTTTT
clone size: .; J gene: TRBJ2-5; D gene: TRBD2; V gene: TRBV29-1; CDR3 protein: CSAGLAGGPEQYF; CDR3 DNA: TGCAGCGCTGGACTAGCGGGAGGGCCTGAGCAGTACTTC
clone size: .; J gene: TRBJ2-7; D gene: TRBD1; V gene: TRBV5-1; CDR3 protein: CASSTGTGAYEQYF; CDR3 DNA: TGCGCCAGCAGCACCGGGACAGGTGCCTACGAGCAGTACTTC
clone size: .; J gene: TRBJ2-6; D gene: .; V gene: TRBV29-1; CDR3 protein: CSVEDSGAGANVLTF; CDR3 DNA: TGCAGCGTTGAAGATTCAGGGGCTGGGGCCAACGTCCTGACTTTC
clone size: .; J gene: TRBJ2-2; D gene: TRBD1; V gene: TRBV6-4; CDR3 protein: CASSDGTGAGELFF; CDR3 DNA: TGTGCCAGCAGTGACGGGACAGGGGCCGGGGAGCTGTTTTTT
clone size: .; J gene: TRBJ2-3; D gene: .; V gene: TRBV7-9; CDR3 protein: CASSLFEDSTDTQYF; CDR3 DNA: TGTGCCAGCAGCTTATTTGAGGATAGCACAGATACGCAGTATTTT
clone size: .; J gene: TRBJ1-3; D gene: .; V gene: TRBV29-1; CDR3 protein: CSVDSGYSGNTIYF; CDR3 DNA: TGCAGCGTTGACTCGGGGTATTCTGGAAACACCATATATTTT
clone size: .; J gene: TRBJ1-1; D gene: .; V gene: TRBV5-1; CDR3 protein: CASSPIENTEAFF; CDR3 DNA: TGCGCCAGCAGCCCCATCGAAAACACTGAAGCTTTCTTT
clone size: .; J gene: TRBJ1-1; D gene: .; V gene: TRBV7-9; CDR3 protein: CASQGPMNTEAFF; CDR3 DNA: TGTGCCAGCCAGGGGCCCATGAACACTGAAGCTTTCTTT
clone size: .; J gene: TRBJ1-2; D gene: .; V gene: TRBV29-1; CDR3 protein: CSVAVTYYRGYTF; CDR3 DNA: TGCAGCGTTGCGGTAACGTACTATCGGGGCTACACCTTC
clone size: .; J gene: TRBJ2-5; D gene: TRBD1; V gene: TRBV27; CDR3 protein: CASQGTPGQGLGETQYF; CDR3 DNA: TGTGCCAGCCAGGGTACCCCGGGACAGGGTTTGGGAGAGACCCAGTACTTC
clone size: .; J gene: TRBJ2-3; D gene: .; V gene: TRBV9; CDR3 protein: CASSVTPGDSLPTDTQYF; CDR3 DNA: TGTGCCAGCAGCGTCACCCCCGGCGATAGCCTACCCACAGATACGCAGTATTTT
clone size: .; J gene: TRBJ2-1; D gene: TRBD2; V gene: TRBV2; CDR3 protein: CASSETSGSPNEQFF; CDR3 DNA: TGTGCCAGCAGTGAGACTAGCGGGAGTCCCAATGAGCAGTTCTTC
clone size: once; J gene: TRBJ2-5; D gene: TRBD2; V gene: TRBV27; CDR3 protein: CASHSAGIQETQYF; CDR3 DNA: TGTGCCAGCCATTCAGCGGGGATCCAAGAGACCCAGTACTTC